The clone carrying this T cell receptor (beta chain) has only a few counts. Its antigen is unknown. The data derive from a study of CD8+ T cells in alopecia areata. Overall study results and limits: Treatment with tofacitinib significantly lowered scalp clonality and reduced expanded CD8+ clones among the top 100.

CDR1 is SGHDT and CDR2 is YYEEEE in the germline V gene. The V end lost 5 bases, the J end lost 11 bases, and 14 bases lay between the germline ends. The CDR3 consists of 13 residues. Stated treatment: oral pan-JAK inhibitor, 5-10 mg twice daily. Sequencing used cDNA as its template, made by extracting RNA and reverse transcribing it. Generated by immunoSEQ multiplex PCR, the TCRdb table keeps only in-frame clones and is missing some. The sample yields 150,000 to 200,000 clones, 60% seen once. The chain combines TRBV5-6 with TRBJ1-6; TRBD1 is a possible D gene (5 bases). The source of this sequence is a human donor with alopecia areata. The sequencing used CD4+ T cells sorted from blood, collected at week 24, from a patient treated with tofacitinib. The DNA for the CDR3 is TGTGCCAGCAGACAAGGGACGGAGGCACCCCTCCACTTT. This sequence encodes CASRQGTEAPLHF.